The rows below give T cell receptor beta chains drawn from one sample of a study of beta chain features in type 1 diabetes. Repertoires were generated with immunoSEQ multiplex PCR, while TCRdb's copy carries only in-frame clones and drops some. This table holds about 340,000 clones, over 7% found once. Sequenced material: central memory CD4+ T cells from blood. These receptors were collected from a man aged 25 to 40 with type 1 diabetes. The CDR3 runs from the conserved cysteine through the conserved F or W. Fields, in order: D gene, V gene, clone size, J gene, CDR3 protein, CDR3 DNA. A D gene is named only where the DNA matches it firmly. Clone sizes are given selectively: once, few, many, or a class where the clone is expanded.

D: NA
V: TRBV29-1
size: NA
J: TRBJ1-5
CDR3: CSVARGDGQPQHF
DNA: TGCAGCGTTGCTAGAGGAGACGGTCAGCCCCAGCATTTT

D: NA
V: TRBV7-2
size: few
J: TRBJ2-2
CDR3: CASSLYSAANTGELFF
DNA: TGTGCCAGCAGCTTATATTCGGCGGCGAACACCGGGGAGCTGTTTTTT

D: TRBD1
V: TRBV18
size: few
J: TRBJ2-7
CDR3: CASSSGTGYEQYF
DNA: TGTGCCAGCTCCTCCGGGACAGGTTACGAGCAGTACTTC

D: NA
V: TRBV29-1
size: NA
J: TRBJ2-3
CDR3: CSVTLGRGGTDTQYF
DNA: TGCAGCGTTACTCTCGGCAGGGGAGGGACAGATACGCAGTATTTT

D: TRBD1
V: TRBV5-1
size: few
J: TRBJ2-5
CDR3: CASSFTGGLETQYF
DNA: TGCGCCAGCAGCTTCACAGGGGGCTTAGAGACCCAGTACTTC

D: NA
V: TRBV11-3
size: NA
J: TRBJ2-2
CDR3: CASSLDSRGAATGELFF
DNA: TGTGCCAGCAGCTTAGATTCCCGGGGGGCCGCCACCGGGGAGCTGTTTTTT

D: TRBD2
V: TRBV5-1
size: NA
J: TRBJ2-1
CDR3: CASSYSGLSYNEQFF
DNA: TGCGCCAGCAGCTATAGCGGGCTTTCCTACAATGAGCAGTTCTTC

D: TRBD2
V: TRBV7-2
size: NA
J: TRBJ2-3
CDR3: CASSLWAGGNTDTQYF
DNA: TGTGCCAGCAGCTTATGGGCGGGGGGGAACACAGATACGCAGTATTTT

D: NA
V: TRBV10-2
size: NA
J: TRBJ1-2
CDR3: CASSVDRNYGYTF
DNA: TGCGCCAGCAGTGTAGACAGGAACTATGGCTACACCTTC

D: NA
V: TRBV19
size: few
J: TRBJ2-7
CDR3: CASSIRGQYEQYF
DNA: TGTGCCAGTAGTATCCGTGGGCAATACGAGCAGTACTTC

D: NA
V: TRBV9
size: few
J: TRBJ2-1
CDR3: CASSVELRGAQNEQFF
DNA: TGTGCCAGCAGCGTAGAGTTACGGGGGGCCCAGAATGAGCAGTTCTTC

D: TRBD2
V: TRBV7-8
size: NA
J: TRBJ2-7
CDR3: CASSLALVSGLSYEQYF
DNA: TGTGCCAGCAGCTTAGCGCTGGTTAGCGGGCTTTCCTACGAGCAGTACTTC

D: NA
V: TRBV9
size: NA
J: TRBJ2-7
CDR3: CASGRQDYEQYF
DNA: TGTGCCAGCGGACGACAGGACTACGAGCAGTACTTC

D: NA
V: TRBV19
size: few
J: TRBJ1-6
CDR3: CASRADSFNSPLHF
DNA: TGTGCCAGTAGGGCGGACAGCTTTAATTCACCCCTCCACTTT

D: NA
V: TRBV7-9
size: few
J: TRBJ2-5
CDR3: CASSPIRGNQETQYF
DNA: TGTGCCAGCAGCCCCATCCGGGGGAACCAAGAGACCCAGTACTTC

D: NA
V: TRBV5-4
size: few
J: TRBJ2-1
CDR3: CASSLGQGKDNEQFF
DNA: TGTGCCAGCAGCCTGGGACAAGGGAAGGACAATGAGCAGTTCTTC

D: TRBD2
V: TRBV5-1
size: few
J: TRBJ2-3
CDR3: CASSLGASGSRTDTQYF
DNA: TGCGCCAGCAGCTTGGGAGCTAGCGGGTCTCGCACAGATACGCAGTATTTT

D: TRBD1
V: TRBV7-9
size: many
J: TRBJ2-7
CDR3: CASSLQGAEQYF
DNA: TGTGCCAGCAGCTTACAGGGGGCCGAGCAGTACTTC